The 21 T cell receptor beta chains reported below all come from one sample, sequenced in a study of T-cell memory formation after mild COVID-19. TCRdb passed the 5' RACE reads through MiXCR, listing each CDR3 protein once. The repertoire holds around 300,000 distinct CDR3 sequences, with roughly an eighth as singletons. The sequenced material came from PBMCs or a T cell subset sorted from them (not recorded which). The receptors were gathered from a young man who had mild COVID-19 (a few samples of this study predate the infection). Cell type and time point are not known.

There are many counts of this clonotype. The chain joins TRBV7-6 to TRBJ1-3; possibly TRBD1 for D (5 bases). Per germline, CDR1 SGHVS and CDR2 FNYEAQ. The CDR3 consists of 19 residues. V was pared by 7 bases and J by 2 bases, with 27 bases between. The CDR3 nucleotides are TGTGCCAGCACCGTCCCCCCACTTCTTACAGGCTCAGCTGGAAACACCATATATTTT. Translation: CASTVPPLLTGSAGNTIYF.

This clonotype was counted ten times or more. The chain has TRBV6-2 or TRBV6-3 and TRBJ2-7, with 10 positions matching TRBD2. V was clipped by 8 bases and J by 6 bases; unmatched bases: 7. The germline CDR1 and CDR2 sequences are MNHEY and SVGEGT. This CDR3 spans 13 amino acids. In DNA form, the CDR3 reads TGTGCCAGCCGTCTAGCGGGGGCGGTCGAGCAGTACGTC. It translates to CASRLAGAVEQYV.

This clonotype was seen many times. The chain joins TRBV5-5 to TRBJ1-5; possibly TRBD1 for D (5 bases). The CDR3 loop spans 15 amino acids. Germline V gives CDR1 SGHKS, CDR2 YYEKEE (reference sequence). V was shortened by 2 bases and J by 3 bases, with 12 bases between the two germline ends. The CDR3: CASSFAAGDNQPQHF. DNA for the CDR3: TGTGCCAGCAGCTTTGCTGCGGGGGACAATCAGCCCCAGCATTTT.

This clonotype was recorded many times. This chain connects TRBV7-8 to TRBJ2-5; 7 bases map to TRBD2. The CDR3 loop spans 14 amino acids. From germline, CDR1 is SGHVS and CDR2 FQNEAQ. Trimming at V came to 1 base and at J to 5 bases, leaving 4 bases not matched to a gene. CDR3 coding DNA: TGTGCCAGCAGCTTAGGACTAGCTAGCGAGACCCAGTACTTC. Encoded protein: CASSLGLASETQYF.

This clonotype was found a few times. The genes are TRBV10-3 and TRBJ2-5; tentatively, D is TRBD1 (5 bases). The ends were cut back, 2 bases at V and 3 bases at J, with 10 bases in the middle. CDR3 length: 14 residues. The germline gives CDR1 ENHRY, CDR2 SYGVKD. This CDR3 reads CAISERGQEETQYF. CDR3 nucleotide sequence: TGTGCCATCAGTGAGAGGGGCCAAGAAGAGACCCAGTACTTC.

V and J are TRBV29-1 and TRBJ2-3; 7 nucleotides match TRBD2. Germline V gene sequence: CDR1 SQVTM, CDR2 ANQGSEA. Trimming removed 5 bases from V and 0 bases from J; junction bases left unmatched: 5. The CDR3 spans 14 residues. CDR3 sequence reads: CSVSSGASTDTQYF. The CDR3 DNA sequence: TGCAGCGTTTCTAGCGGAGCTAGCACAGATACGCAGTATTTT.

There are a few counts of this clonotype. V and J are TRBV2 and TRBJ2-4; D call uncertain. This CDR3 comprises 16 residues. Germline assignment: CDR1 SNHLY and CDR2 FYNNEI. V lost 8 bases and J lost 0, with 17 bases in between. CDR3 nucleotides: TGTGCCAGCCCACCCGGGCTCATCGGAGCCAAAAACATTCAGTACTTC. This codes for CASPPGLIGAKNIQYF.

V is TRBV12-3 or TRBV12-4 and J is TRBJ2-1; D unresolved. Between the trimmed V and J ends, which lost 3 bases and 9 bases, there was a span of 9 bases. The length of the CDR3 is 12 residues. The chain's CDR3 is CASSFERVEQFF. The CDR3 coding sequence is TGTGCCAGCAGTTTTGAAAGGGTTGAGCAGTTCTTC.

A few counts support this clonotype. The V gene is TRBV3-1, the J gene TRBJ2-2, with D perhaps matching TRBD1 (6 bases). This CDR3 region has 14 residues. The germline V and J ends were trimmed by 5 bases and 7 bases, with 14 bases remaining between them. CDR1 LGHDT and CDR2 YNNKEL come from the germline V gene (reference sequence). As DNA, the CDR3 is TGTGCCAGCAGCTTCAGGGGTTTTGTCGGGGAGCTGTTTTTT. It is translated as CASSFRGFVGELFF. The variable domain in full, completed from reference TRBV3-1 and TRBJ2-2, reads DTAVSQTPKYLVTQMGNDKSIKCEQNLGHDTMYWYKQDSKKFLKIMFSYNNKELIINETVPNRFSPKSPDKAHLNLHINSLELGDSAVYFCASSFRGFVGELFFGEGSRLTVL.

Only a few counts were recorded for this clonotype. The J gene is TRBJ1-4, the V gene TRBV3-1, with D possibly being TRBD1 (5 bases). Trimming stripped 1 base from V and 0 bases from J, with 6 bases between. There are 15 residues in the CDR3. Germline CDR1 LGHDT, CDR2 YNNKEL (reference sequence). DNA for the CDR3: TGTGCCAGCAGCCAAGTGGGGGCAACTAATGAAAAACTGTTTTTT. Protein sequence: CASSQVGATNEKLFF.

This clonotype was seen a few times. The chain links TRBV4-1 to TRBJ2-7; 9 nucleotides match TRBD1. V shed 4 bases and J 7 bases; nucleotides not matched to a gene: 8. Germline-derived CDR1 and CDR2 are MGHRA and YSYEKL. The CDR3 has 14 residues. CDR3 sequence: CASSPRQGVSEQYV. CDR3 nucleotides: TGCGCCAGCAGCCCCCGACAGGGGGTATCAGAGCAGTACGTC.

In this sample, this clonotype turned up many times. This sequence joins TRBV12-3 or TRBV12-4 and TRBJ2-3; a possible D gene is TRBD2 (6 bases). This CDR3 comprises 14 residues. With 2 bases removed from V and 5 bases from J, the gap between germline ends came to 11 bases. CDR3 sequence reads: CASSLLLAGDTQYF. CDR3 DNA: TGTGCCAGCAGTTTATTACTAGCTGGAGATACGCAGTATTTT.

DNA for the CDR3: TGCGCCAGCAGCTTGGGCACTAGCGGATACGAGCAGTACTTC. This codes for CASSLGTSGYEQYF. V usage is TRBV5-1 and J usage is TRBJ2-7; 8 nucleotides line up with TRBD2. This CDR3 has 14 residues. Per the germline V gene, CDR1 is SGHRS and CDR2 is YFSETQ. With 0 bases clipped from V and 4 bases from J, the junction kept 3 bases outside the gene matches.

This chain links TRBV24-1 with TRBJ2-5; possibly TRBD1 for D (5 bases). Trimming removed 4 bases from V and 5 bases from J, with 10 bases in between. The germline V gene has CDR1 KGHDR and CDR2 SFDVKD. The CDR3 length is 13 residues. The CDR3 region is CATSDSGFETQYF. The CDR3 bases are TGTGCCACCAGTGACTCAGGGTTCGAGACCCAGTACTTC.

This clonotype has at least ten counts. The chain combines TRBV5-1 with TRBJ2-2; D may be TRBD1 or TRBD2 (5 bases each). V shed 6 bases and J shed 3 bases, with 12 bases lying between them. This CDR3 has 14 residues. Germline CDR1 reads SGHRS; CDR2 reads YFSETQ. CDR3 in DNA: TGCGCCAGCACCGGGACCGCCTACACCGGGGAGCTGTTTTTT. Translating it yields CASTGTAYTGELFF.

This clonotype was recorded a few times. The rearrangement uses TRBV20-1 and TRBJ1-2, with 7 nucleotides matching TRBD1. V dropped 6 bases and J dropped 3; count of bases not matched to a gene: 7. The CDR3 runs 13 residues. CDR1 and CDR2 (germline): DFQATT, SNEGSKA (reference sequence). This chain's CDR3 is CSASRGLDYGYTF. CDR3 in DNA: TGCAGTGCAAGCAGGGGGTTGGACTATGGCTACACCTTC.

This chain connects TRBV6-5 to TRBJ2-3, with D perhaps matching TRBD1 or TRBD2 (6 bases each). V gave up 0 bases and J gave up 5 bases, with 12 bases separating them. Per the germline V gene, CDR1 is MNHEY and CDR2 is SVGAGI. This CDR3 is built from 15 residues. This CDR3 reads CASSYSRGGGDTQYF. The CDR3 region has the DNA TGTGCCAGCAGTTACTCGAGAGGGGGAGGAGATACGCAGTATTTT.

V and J are TRBV2 and TRBJ1-2; D unresolved. The germline V and J ends were trimmed by 2 bases and 4 bases, with 11 bases remaining between them. Germline loops: CDR1 SNHLY, CDR2 FYNNEI. CDR3 length: 14 amino acids. For the CDR3, the DNA is TGTGCCAGCAGTGAATTAGGGCCGAGCTATGGCTACACCTTC. This translates into CASSELGPSYGYTF.

In this sample, this clonotype turned up a few times. This rearrangement joins TRBV20-1 to TRBJ1-2, with D uncertain. Deletions cut 3 bases from V and 4 bases from J, with 15 bases between. The CDR3 spans 14 residues. CDR1 is DFQATT, CDR2 SNEGSKA, per germline (reference sequence). CDR3 residues: CSAREPGILYGYTF. In DNA form, the CDR3 reads TGCAGTGCTAGGGAACCGGGGATCCTCTATGGCTACACCTTC.

This clonotype was counted only a few times. V usage is TRBV19 and J usage is TRBJ2-2; the match to TRBD2 covers 7 bases. The CDR3 is 15 amino acids. Germline values: CDR1 LNHDA, CDR2 SQIVND (reference sequence). The V segment lost 3 bases and the J segment 5 bases; nucleotides outside the gene matches: 6. The CDR3 nucleotides are TGTGCCAGTAGTATTGAAGGGCGGGGGACCGGGGAGCTGTTTTTT. It codes for CASSIEGRGTGELFF. The full variable domain, completed using reference TRBV19 and TRBJ2-2, is DGGITQSPKYLFRKEGQNVTLSCEQNLNHDAMYWYRQDPGQGLRLIYYSQIVNDFQKGDIAEGYSVSREKKESFPLTVTSAQKNPTAFYLCASSIEGRGTGELFFGEGSRLTVL.

The V call is TRBV5-1, the J call TRBJ2-2, with a tentative D call TRBD2 (6 bases). Looked up from germline, CDR1 is SGHRS and CDR2 is YFSETQ. The CDR3 is made up of 14 amino acids. Trimming removed 3 bases at V and 6 bases at J, with 12 bases between. CDR3 in DNA: TGCGCCAGCAGCTCGCATAGCGGTCCCGGGGAGCTGTTTTTT. This sequence encodes CASSSHSGPGELFF. Combining the CDR3 with reference TRBV5-1 and TRBJ2-2 gives the whole variable domain KAGVTQTPRYLIKTRGQQVTLSCSPISGHRSVSWYQQTPGQGLQFLFEYFSETQRNKGNFPGRFSGRQFSNSRSEMNVSTLELGDSALYLCASSSHSGPGELFFGEGSRLTVL.